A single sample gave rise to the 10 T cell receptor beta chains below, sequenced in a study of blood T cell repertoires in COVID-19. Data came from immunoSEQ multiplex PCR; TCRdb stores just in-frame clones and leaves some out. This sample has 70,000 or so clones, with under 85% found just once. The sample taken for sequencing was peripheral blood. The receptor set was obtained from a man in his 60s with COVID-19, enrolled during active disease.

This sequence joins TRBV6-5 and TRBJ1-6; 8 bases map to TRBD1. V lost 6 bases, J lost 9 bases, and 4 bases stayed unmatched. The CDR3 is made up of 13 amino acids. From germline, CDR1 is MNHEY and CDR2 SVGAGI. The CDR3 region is CASSGTGPSPLHF. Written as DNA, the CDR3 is TGTGCCAGCAGCGGGACAGGACCTTCACCCCTCCACTTT.

The CDR3 bases are TGTGCCAGCAGCACTCAGGGGATCAATAATTCACCCCTCCACTTT. It encodes CASSTQGINNSPLHF. J is TRBJ1-6 and V is TRBV27, with D possibly matching TRBD1 (6 bases). Per the germline V gene, CDR1 is MNHEY and CDR2 is SMNVEV (reference sequence). V was clipped by 6 bases and J by 5 bases, with 14 bases between them. There are 15 residues in the CDR3.

CDR3 sequence reads: CASSTLDRGNSPLHF. The DNA of the CDR3 is TGTGCCAGCTCTACCCTGGACAGGGGTAATTCACCCCTCCACTTT. This chain connects TRBV18 to TRBJ1-6; 9 bases are shared with TRBD1. The CDR3 loop spans 15 amino acids. Germline assignment: CDR1 KGHSH and CDR2 LQKENI. The ends lost 6 bases at V and 6 bases at J; junction bases unmatched: 6.

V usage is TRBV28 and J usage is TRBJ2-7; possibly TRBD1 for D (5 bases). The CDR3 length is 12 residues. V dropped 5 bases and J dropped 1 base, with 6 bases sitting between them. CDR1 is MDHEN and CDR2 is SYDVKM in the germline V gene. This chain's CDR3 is CASSRTSYEQYF. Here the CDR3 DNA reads TGTGCCAGCAGTCGGACATCCTACGAGCAGTACTTC. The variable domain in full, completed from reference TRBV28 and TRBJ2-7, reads DVKVTQSSRYLVKRTGEKVFLECVQDMDHENMFWYRQDPGLGLRLIYFSYDVKMKEKGDIPEGYSVSREKKERFSLILESASTNQTSMYLCASSRTSYEQYFGPGTRLTVT.

The CDR3 loop reads CASSQGLNTGELFF. Written as DNA, the CDR3 is TGTGCCAGCAGCCAAGGACTAAACACCGGGGAGCTGTTTTTT. V usage is TRBV3-1 (or the pseudogene TRBV3-2) and J usage is TRBJ2-2, with D possibly being TRBD2 (5 bases). Germline CDR1 is LGHDT and CDR2 is YNNKEL (reference sequence). Trimming cost V 1 base and J 2 bases, with 5 bases left between them. The CDR3 runs 14 residues.

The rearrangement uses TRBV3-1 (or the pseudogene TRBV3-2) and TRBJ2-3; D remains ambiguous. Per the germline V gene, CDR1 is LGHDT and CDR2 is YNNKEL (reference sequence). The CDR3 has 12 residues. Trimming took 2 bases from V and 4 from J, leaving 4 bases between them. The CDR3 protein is CASSQWPDTQYF. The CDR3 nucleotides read TGTGCCAGCAGCCAATGGCCAGATACGCAGTATTTT.

The CDR3 region has the DNA TGTGCCGGCCCGGGGAACTACAATGAGCAGTTCTTC. This encodes CAGPGNYNEQFF. The J gene is TRBJ2-1, the V gene TRBV6-5; maybe TRBD2 (5 bases). The CDR3 is 12 amino acids. The V end lost 11 bases, the J end lost 3 bases, and 11 bases lay between the germline ends. Germline V gene lookup returns CDR1 MNHEY and CDR2 SVGAGI.

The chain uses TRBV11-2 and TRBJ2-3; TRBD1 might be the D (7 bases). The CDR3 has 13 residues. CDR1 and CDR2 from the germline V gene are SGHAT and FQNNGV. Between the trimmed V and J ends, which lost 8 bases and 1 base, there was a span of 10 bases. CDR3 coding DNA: TGTGCCAGCGGGGGGACAGGCACAGATACGCAGTATTTT. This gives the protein CASGGTGTDTQYF.

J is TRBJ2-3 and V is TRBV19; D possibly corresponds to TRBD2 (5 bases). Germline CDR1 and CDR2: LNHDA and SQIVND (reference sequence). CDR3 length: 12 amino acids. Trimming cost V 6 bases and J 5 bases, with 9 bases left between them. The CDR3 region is CASSTAEDTQYF. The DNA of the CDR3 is TGTGCCAGTAGCACAGCGGAAGATACGCAGTATTTT.

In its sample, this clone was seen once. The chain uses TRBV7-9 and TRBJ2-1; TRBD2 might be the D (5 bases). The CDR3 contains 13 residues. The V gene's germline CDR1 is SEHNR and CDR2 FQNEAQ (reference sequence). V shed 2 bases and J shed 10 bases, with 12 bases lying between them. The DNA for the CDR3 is TGTGCCAGCAGCTTACAACCGCAGCGGGAGCAGTTCTTC. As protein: CASSLQPQREQFF.